These 12 T cell receptor beta chains came from one sample sequenced in a study of blood T cell repertoires in COVID-19. Only in-frame clones appear in the TCRdb table, and some are missing; sequencing was by immunoSEQ multiplex PCR. There are 80,000 or so clones in the sample; roughly 89% occur only once, and 1.5% to 2% lies in the top ten. The sequencing sample was made of peripheral blood. The receptors come from a woman between 50 and 59 years old in a cohort sampled during active COVID-19.

This chain uses TRBV18 with TRBJ2-1, with TRBD2 identical over 7 bases. The CDR3 spans 16 residues. Germline CDR1 is KGHSH and CDR2 is LQKENI. The V gene end was trimmed by 3 bases and the J gene end by 2 bases; junction bases not matched to a gene: 7. For the CDR3, the DNA is TGTGCCAGCTCACCTCCCGGGGGGTTAACCTACAATGAGCAGTTCTTC. Amino acid sequence: CASSPPGGLTYNEQFF.

This clone was observed a single time. The chain couples TRBV3-1 (or the pseudogene TRBV3-2) to TRBJ2-5; 8 bases match TRBD2. CDR1 is LGHDT, CDR2 YNNKEL, per germline (reference sequence). The CDR3 loop spans 16 amino acids. V lost 1 base to trimming and J lost 4 bases; unmatched junction nucleotides: 8. CDR3 in DNA: TGTGCCAGCAGCCAAGTGGCCGGGGGGGCCCCAGAGACCCAGTACTTC. This gives the protein CASSQVAGGAPETQYF.

The chain employs TRBV4-1 and TRBJ2-1; no clear D. There are 13 residues in the CDR3. Trimming removed 1 base at V and 5 bases at J, with 6 bases between. Germline V gene data show CDR1 as MGHRA and CDR2 as YSYEKL. CDR3 nucleotide sequence: TGCGCCAGCAGCCAAGTTGGGCACAATGAGCAGTTCTTC. Residues: CASSQVGHNEQFF.

This sequence joins TRBV6-6 and TRBJ1-1; maybe TRBD1 (5 bases). Germline V gene lookup returns CDR1 MNHNY and CDR2 SVGAGI (reference sequence). The CDR3 sequence is 16 residues long. Trimming took 2 bases from V and 2 from J, leaving 15 bases between them. CDR3 sequence reads: CASSYRMQQENTEAFF. For the CDR3, the DNA is TGTGCCAGCAGTTACCGAATGCAACAGGAAAACACTGAAGCTTTCTTT.

V and J are TRBV5-6 and TRBJ2-7; 8 bases agree with TRBD2. The CDR3 length is 16 residues. The ends lost 0 bases at V and 3 bases at J; junction bases unmatched: 8. CDR1 and CDR2 from the germline V gene are SGHDT and YYEEEE. CDR3 region: CASSLAGGADLYEQYF. The CDR3 region has the DNA TGTGCCAGCAGCTTGGCGGGGGGGGCGGACCTCTACGAGCAGTACTTC.

CDR3 loop: CASSSQGSQETQYF. For the CDR3, the DNA is TGCGCCAGCAGCTCGCAGGGGAGCCAAGAGACCCAGTACTTC. The J gene is TRBJ2-5, the V gene TRBV5-1, with a possible D match to TRBD1 (6 bases). The V gene's germline CDR1 is SGHRS and CDR2 YFSETQ. The V and J ends lost 3 bases and 1 base respectively, with 10 bases between them. The length of the CDR3 is 14 residues.

This chain connects TRBV18 to TRBJ1-4, with D hard to call. V was clipped by 2 bases and J by 4 bases, with 11 bases between them. Germline CDR1 KGHSH, CDR2 LQKENI. CDR3 length: 15 residues. This CDR3 is CASSPVQGGNEKLFF. In DNA form, the CDR3 reads TGTGCCAGCTCACCAGTCCAAGGAGGTAATGAAAAACTGTTTTTT.

The rearrangement joins TRBV27 to TRBJ1-2, with unresolved D. The CDR3 runs to 14 residues. Germline V gives CDR1 MNHEY, CDR2 SMNVEV (reference sequence). Trimming took 8 bases from V and 2 from J, leaving 15 bases between them. CDR3 bases: TGTGCCAGCCGCCTCTCCGGTTCGAACTATGGCTACACCTTC. This translates into CASRLSGSNYGYTF.

The chain combines TRBV5-1 with TRBJ2-3, with TRBD2 matching 9 bases. The CDR3 covers 17 residues. V lost 1 base, J lost 4 bases, and 10 bases stayed unmatched. Germline CDR1 and CDR2: SGHRS and YFSETQ. CDR3 coding DNA: TGCGCCAGCAGCTTGCCCTGGGCGGGGGGGTCGGCAGATACGCAGTATTTT. It codes for CASSLPWAGGSADTQYF.

This clone was observed a single time. The rearrangement uses TRBV29-1 and TRBJ2-7; the match to TRBD2 covers 10 bases. The J segment lost 5 bases and the V segment lost 6 bases, leaving 10 bases of the junction unmatched. The length of the CDR3 is 14 residues. Per germline, CDR1 SQVTM and CDR2 ANQGSEA. This chain's CDR3 is CSVDTSGIGNEQYF. The CDR3 DNA reads as TGCAGCGTGGATACTAGCGGGATAGGTAACGAGCAGTACTTC.

V is TRBV9 and J is TRBJ2-5; a possible D gene is TRBD1 (5 bases). V was trimmed by 2 bases and J by 1 base, leaving 9 bases between them. The CDR3 totals 14 residues. CDR1 and CDR2 (germline): SGDLS, YYNGEE. The CDR3 sequence: CASSVQGSQETQYF. For the CDR3, the DNA is TGTGCCAGCAGCGTCCAGGGTAGCCAAGAGACCCAGTACTTC.

The chain carries TRBV3-1 (or the pseudogene TRBV3-2) and TRBJ2-7; D unclear. Trimming took 3 bases from V and 6 from J, leaving 18 bases between them. CDR3 length equals 15 residues. The germline CDR1 and CDR2 sequences are LGHDT and YNNKEL (reference sequence). As DNA, the CDR3 is TGTGCCAGCAGCCACAGAACGAGTCGGGTATTCGAGCAGTACTTC. It yields the protein CASSHRTSRVFEQYF.